A single sample is the source of the 20 T cell receptor beta chains below, sequenced in a study of cytomegalovirus exposure and HLA in healthy donors (dated by TCRdb to the late 2010s). Library construction relied on the immunoSEQ multiplex PCR assay. The table comes from immuneACCESS by way of TCRdb, which keeps in-frame sequences with V and J called. Part of the clones is missing from these tables; in studies checked, under half for an unresolved V gene and the rest for unknown reasons. Across this sample there are tens of thousands of clones, with almost 97% seen only once. The top ten constitute roughly 1.6% of the sample. The specimen sequenced was PBMCs. Receptors originate from a man aged 18 to 30 in good health and CMV-seropositive.

The chain couples TRBV6-4 to TRBJ2-3; TRBD2 is a possible D gene (5 bases). This CDR3 spans 13 amino acids. Deletions cut 8 bases from V and 0 bases from J, with 9 bases between. Per the germline V gene, CDR1 is MRHNA and CDR2 is SNTAGT. The DNA of the CDR3 is TGTGCCAGCGAGGGTGCTAGCACAGATACGCAGTATTTT. This translates into CASEGASTDTQYF.

V is TRBV5-1 and J is TRBJ2-1; TRBD2 is a possible D gene (5 bases). The germline gives CDR1 SGHRS, CDR2 YFSETQ. CDR3 length equals 19 residues. V lost 2 bases to trimming and J lost 7 bases, with 28 bases between them. In DNA, the CDR3 is TGCGCCAGCAGCTTAATTCGAATCCAGAGCGGTCCGCCTGGGAATGAGCAGTTCTTC. Protein: CASSLIRIQSGPPGNEQFF.

This chain joins TRBV27 and TRBJ2-3; D unresolved. The V gene's germline CDR1 is MNHEY and CDR2 SMNVEV (reference sequence). Trimming pared 0 bases from V and 2 bases from J, leaving 9 bases between. This CDR3 spans 15 amino acids. The CDR3, as DNA: TGTGCCAGCAGTTTATCTCGGTCTAACACAGATACGCAGTATTTT. It specifies CASSLSRSNTDTQYF.

The chain uses TRBV5-6 and TRBJ2-5; 9 nucleotides agree with TRBD1. CDR1 is SGHDT, CDR2 YYEEEE, per germline. The CDR3 totals 16 residues. Trimming cost V 2 bases and J 5 bases; bases outside gene matches: 10. CDR3 amino acids: CASSLPGQGHAETQYF. The CDR3 DNA reads TGTGCCAGCAGCTTACCGGGACAGGGTCATGCGGAGACCCAGTACTTC.

This clone has only one observation. The V and J genes are TRBV30 and TRBJ2-5, with D perhaps matching TRBD1 (5 bases). V was trimmed by 5 bases and J by 2 bases, leaving 15 bases between them. This CDR3 comprises 14 residues. CDR1 and CDR2 (germline): GTSNPN, SVGIG (reference sequence). The CDR3 sequence: CAWDAGQGQETQYF. The CDR3 region has the DNA TGTGCCTGGGATGCCGGACAAGGACAAGAGACCCAGTACTTC.

This rearrangement joins TRBV7-8 to TRBJ1-2; TRBD1 might be the D (6 bases). With 3 bases removed from V and 4 bases from J, the gap between germline ends came to 12 bases. CDR3 size: 14 residues. Germline values: CDR1 SGHVS, CDR2 FQNEAQ. CDR3 nucleotide sequence: TGTGCCAGCAGCTTCTTAGACAGGTCCTATGGCTACACCTTC. Amino acid sequence: CASSFLDRSYGYTF.

This rearrangement joins TRBV19 to TRBJ1-5; 10 bases match TRBD1. The V segment lost 0 bases and the J segment 4 bases; nucleotides outside the gene matches: 0. The CDR3 covers 15 residues. Germline V lookup: CDR1 LNHDA, CDR2 SQIVND (reference sequence). The CDR3, as DNA: TGTGCCAGTAGTATAGAGGGACAGGGGAATCAGCCCCAGCATTTT. This sequence encodes CASSIEGQGNQPQHF. The full variable domain, in which reference TRBV19 and TRBJ1-5 provide the parts outside the CDR3, is DGGITQSPKYLFRKEGQNVTLSCEQNLNHDAMYWYRQDPGQGLRLIYYSQIVNDFQKGDIAEGYSVSREKKESFPLTVTSAQKNPTAFYLCASSIEGQGNQPQHFGDGTRLSIL.

This chain joins TRBV7-8 and TRBJ2-1, with 8 bases fitting TRBD2. The CDR3 totals 17 residues. J lost 1 base, V lost 7 bases, and 12 bases had no gene match. In germline, CDR1 is SGHVS, CDR2 FQNEAQ. The CDR3 region has the DNA TGTGCCAGCATCGTGGCGACTAGCGACTGGTCCTACAATGAGCAGTTCTTC. It is translated as CASIVATSDWSYNEQFF.

Here the CDR3 reads CASSQSLGRGYGYTF. The CDR3 nucleotides are TGTGCCAGCAGCCAATCGCTGGGCAGGGGCTATGGCTACACCTTC. The genes are TRBV16 and TRBJ1-2, with D tentatively TRBD1 (6 bases). Germline V gene data show CDR1 as KGHSY and CDR2 as FQNENV. This CDR3 contains 15 residues. V shed 0 bases and J shed 4 bases, with 12 bases lying between them.

The V and J genes are TRBV9 and TRBJ1-5; 9 bases fit TRBD1. Germline CDR1 and CDR2: SGDLS and YYNGEE. The CDR3 loop spans 14 amino acids. With 4 bases clipped from V and 7 bases from J, the junction kept 6 bases outside the gene matches. For the CDR3, the DNA is TGTGCCAGCAGCCCTACAGGGGGCGGACAGCCCCAGCATTTT. Protein sequence: CASSPTGGGQPQHF.

The genes are TRBV6-5 and TRBJ2-3, with D hard to call. CDR3 length: 15 amino acids. V was shortened by 0 bases and J by 0 bases, with 7 bases between the two germline ends. Per the germline V gene, CDR1 is MNHEY and CDR2 is SVGAGI. CDR3 DNA sequence: TGTGCCAGCAGTTACTCCCACATTAGCACAGATACGCAGTATTTT. It yields the protein CASSYSHISTDTQYF.

The chain joins TRBV6-5 to TRBJ2-2; D not resolved. CDR1 MNHEY and CDR2 SVGAGI come from the germline V gene. The CDR3 runs 14 residues. V was shortened by 3 bases and J by 7 bases, with 12 bases between the two germline ends. CDR3 DNA: TGTGCCAGCAGTTATTCACCGGGTATCGGGGAGCTGTTTTTT. It translates to CASSYSPGIGELFF.

This chain joins TRBV11-2 and TRBJ2-1; 9 bases align to TRBD2. The V and J ends lost 7 bases and 4 bases, in that order; junction bases with no gene match: 5. The CDR3 has 14 residues. Germline values: CDR1 SGHAT, CDR2 FQNNGV. The CDR3 is CASTPSGVYNEQFF. DNA for the CDR3: TGTGCCAGCACGCCTAGCGGGGTATACAATGAGCAGTTCTTC.

This chain connects TRBV4-1 to TRBJ1-5; tentatively, D is TRBD1 (5 bases). Trimming took 6 bases from V and 2 from J, leaving 20 bases between them. Per the germline V gene, CDR1 is MGHRA and CDR2 is YSYEKL. This CDR3 is 17 amino acids long. The CDR3 bases are TGCGCCAGCAGTCCAGACAGCGCCCGTAACGGCAATCAGCCCCAGCATTTT. Amino acids: CASSPDSARNGNQPQHF.

The chain employs TRBV6-1 and TRBJ2-1; maybe TRBD2 (6 bases). In germline, CDR1 is MNHNS, CDR2 SASEGT. This CDR3 spans 14 amino acids. Trimming cost V 5 bases and J 0 bases, with 8 bases left between them. As DNA, the CDR3 is TGTGCCAGCAGTTCCGGGAGCTCCTACAATGAGCAGTTCTTC. Its translation: CASSSGSSYNEQFF.

The chain carries TRBV11-1 and TRBJ1-1, with D possibly being TRBD1 (5 bases). V shed 5 bases and J shed 0 bases, with 19 bases lying between them. Germline CDR1 is SGHAT and CDR2 is FQDESV (reference sequence). This CDR3 is 17 amino acids long. CDR3 sequence: CASSPRGGEILNTEAFF. As DNA, the CDR3 is TGTGCCAGCAGCCCTCGGGGGGGGGAGATACTGAACACTGAAGCTTTCTTT. Using reference TRBV11-1 and TRBJ1-1 for the parts outside the CDR3, the full variable domain is EAEVAQSPRYKITEKSQAVAFWCDPISGHATLYWYRQILGQGPELLVQFQDESVVDDSQLPKDRFSAERLKGVDSTLKIQPAELGDSAMYLCASSPRGGEILNTEAFFGQGTRLTVV.

This clone occurred once. The chain has TRBV28 and TRBJ2-1, with D possibly matching TRBD2 (5 bases). The CDR3 runs to 15 residues. The V end lost 9 bases, the J end lost 0 bases, and 15 bases lay between the germline ends. The germline V gene has CDR1 MDHEN and CDR2 SYDVKM. The CDR3 DNA reads TGTGCCAGTATAGCGAAACCGAGCTCCTACAATGAGCAGTTCTTC. Protein sequence: CASIAKPSSYNEQFF.

J is TRBJ2-4 and V is TRBV15, with TRBD2 matching 12 bases. CDR3 length: 20 amino acids. The germline gives CDR1 LNHNV, CDR2 YYDKDF (reference sequence). With V trimmed by 0 bases and J by 0 bases, 9 bases remained unmatched. CDR3 in DNA: TGTGCCACCAGCAGAGATTCCCTAGCGGGAGGGCCGAAAGCCAAAAACATTCAGTACTTC. As protein: CATSRDSLAGGPKAKNIQYF.

This chain uses TRBV6-1 with TRBJ2-7, with D possibly TRBD1 on 6 matching bases. The CDR3 runs to 13 residues. Germline CDR1 is MNHNS and CDR2 is SASEGT. The V and J ends lost 10 bases and 6 bases respectively, with 19 bases between them. Here the CDR3 reads CATQQGHPGEQYF. The CDR3 bases are TGTGCCACCCAACAGGGTCACCCAGGCGAGCAGTACTTC.

The chain recombines TRBV27 with TRBJ2-7, with 8 bases matching TRBD1. The V gene's germline CDR1 is MNHEY and CDR2 SMNVEV (reference sequence). This CDR3 has 15 amino acids. Trimming took 6 bases from V and 1 from J; bases not matched to a gene: 8. The CDR3 DNA sequence: TGTGCCAGCAGCCGGACAGGGTTTGGTTCCTACGAGCAGTACTTC. This translates into CASSRTGFGSYEQYF.